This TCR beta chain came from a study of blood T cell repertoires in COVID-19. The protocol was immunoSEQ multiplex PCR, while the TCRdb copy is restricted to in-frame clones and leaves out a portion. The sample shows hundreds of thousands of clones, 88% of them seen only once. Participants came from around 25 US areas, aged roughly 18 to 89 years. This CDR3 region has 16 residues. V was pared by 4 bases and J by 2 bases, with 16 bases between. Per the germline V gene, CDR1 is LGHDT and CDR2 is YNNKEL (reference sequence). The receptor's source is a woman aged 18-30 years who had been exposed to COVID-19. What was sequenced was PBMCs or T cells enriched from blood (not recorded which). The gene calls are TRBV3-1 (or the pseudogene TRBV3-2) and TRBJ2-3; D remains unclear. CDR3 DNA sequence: TGTGCCAGCAGCCCATGGGCGCATATCAACACAGATACGCAGTATTTT. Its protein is CASSPWAHINTDTQYF.